The 6 T cell receptor beta chains below come from one sample, sequenced in a study of cytomegalovirus exposure and HLA in healthy donors. It was with 60 Vbeta and 13 Jbeta primers that the PCR ran. Sequencing was performed with immunoSEQ multiplex PCR; in TCRdb, only in-frame clones are kept and a portion is missing. The sample yields fewer than 120,000 clones, about 86% seen once. Sequenced material: PBMCs. These receptor sequences come from a man aged 35 to 55 in good health and CMV-seronegative.

The chain recombines TRBV27 with TRBJ1-2; D gene uncertain. Trimming took 9 bases from V and 0 from J, leaving 14 bases between them. The CDR3 runs to 14 residues. Per the germline V gene, CDR1 is MNHEY and CDR2 is SMNVEV (reference sequence). The DNA for the CDR3 is TGTGCCAGTTCCCCTTTCATAGCTAACTATGGCTACACCTTC. Translation: CASSPFIANYGYTF.

This chain uses TRBV18 with TRBJ1-1; 9 nucleotides align to TRBD1. Trimming at V came to 6 bases and at J to 7 bases, leaving 12 bases not matched to a gene. CDR1 and CDR2 from the germline V gene are KGHSH and LQKENI. The CDR3 runs 15 residues. CDR3: CASSLGQGKVGEAFF. The CDR3 DNA reads TGTGCCAGCTCTCTGGGACAGGGAAAAGTCGGTGAAGCTTTCTTT.

The rearrangement links TRBV27 to TRBJ2-6; perhaps TRBD1 as D (5 bases). Trimming pared 0 bases from V and 4 bases from J, leaving 7 bases between. There are 15 residues in the CDR3. Germline lookup yields CDR1 MNHEY and CDR2 SMNVEV (reference sequence). The DNA for the CDR3 is TGTGCCAGCAGTTTATCAGGGGCAGGGGCCAACGTCCTGACTTTC. Translated: CASSLSGAGANVLTF.

The rearrangement links TRBV5-1 to TRBJ1-1; TRBD1 might be the D (5 bases). CDR1 and CDR2 from the germline V gene are SGHRS and YFSETQ. The CDR3 sequence is 12 residues long. Between the trimmed V and J ends, which lost 3 bases and 7 bases, there was a span of 10 bases. In nucleotides, the CDR3 is TGCGCCAGCAGCTACAGTCAGGGTGAAGCTTTCTTT. It specifies CASSYSQGEAFF.

DNA of the CDR3: TGCAGCGTCCTCAGGGAGGGGGGGGGCTACACCTTC. Its protein product is CSVLREGGGYTF. This chain links TRBV29-1 with TRBJ1-2; maybe TRBD1 (6 bases). This CDR3 spans 12 amino acids. Germline V gives CDR1 SQVTM, CDR2 ANQGSEA. Trimming left V 6 bases short and J 8 bases short, with 16 bases between.

The J gene is TRBJ2-2, the V gene TRBV6-5; maybe TRBD2 (7 bases). CDR1 and CDR2 (germline): MNHEY, SVGAGI. The CDR3 sequence is 14 residues long. The V end was cut by 7 bases, the J end by 0 bases, with 9 bases between. CDR3 in amino acids: CASKGGTNTGELFF. The CDR3 DNA reads as TGTGCCAGCAAGGGGGGGACGAACACCGGGGAGCTGTTTTTT.